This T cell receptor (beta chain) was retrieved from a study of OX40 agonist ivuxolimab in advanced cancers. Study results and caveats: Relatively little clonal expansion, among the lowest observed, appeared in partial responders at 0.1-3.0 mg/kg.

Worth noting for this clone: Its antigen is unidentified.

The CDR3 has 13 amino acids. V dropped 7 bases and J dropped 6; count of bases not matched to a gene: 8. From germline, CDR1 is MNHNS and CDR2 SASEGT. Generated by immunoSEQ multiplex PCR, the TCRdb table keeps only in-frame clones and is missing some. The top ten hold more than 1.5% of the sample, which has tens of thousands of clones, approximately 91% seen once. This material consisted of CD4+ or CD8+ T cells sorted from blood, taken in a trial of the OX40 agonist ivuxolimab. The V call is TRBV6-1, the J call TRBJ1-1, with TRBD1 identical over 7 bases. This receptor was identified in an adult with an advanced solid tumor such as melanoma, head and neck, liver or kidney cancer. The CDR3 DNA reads TGTGCCAGCAAATGGACAGGTGTGGCTGAAGCTTTCTTT. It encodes CASKWTGVAEAFF.